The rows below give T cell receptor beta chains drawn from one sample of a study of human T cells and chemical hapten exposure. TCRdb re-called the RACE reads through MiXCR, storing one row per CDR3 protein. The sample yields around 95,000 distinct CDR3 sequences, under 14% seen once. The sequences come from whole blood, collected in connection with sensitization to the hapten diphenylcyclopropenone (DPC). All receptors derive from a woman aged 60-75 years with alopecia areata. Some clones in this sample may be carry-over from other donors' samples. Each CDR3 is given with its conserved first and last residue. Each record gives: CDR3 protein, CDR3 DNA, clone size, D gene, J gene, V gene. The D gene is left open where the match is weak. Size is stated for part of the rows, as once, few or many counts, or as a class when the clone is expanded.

CDR3 protein: CASSDHRDSTDTQYF; CDR3 DNA: TGCGCCAGCAGTGACCACCGGGACTCCACAGATACGCAGTATTTT; clone size: many; D gene: -; J gene: TRBJ2-3; V gene: TRBV10-1
CDR3 protein: CASSLVGGGKEKLFF; CDR3 DNA: TGTGCCAGCAGCTTAGTAGGCGGGGGCAAGGAAAAACTGTTTTTT; clone size: few; D gene: -; J gene: TRBJ1-4; V gene: TRBV7-9
CDR3 protein: CASSKEGLAGGPQETQYF; CDR3 DNA: TGTGCCAGCAGCAAGGAGGGCCTAGCGGGGGGGCCCCAAGAGACCCAGTACTTC; clone size: -; D gene: TRBD2; J gene: TRBJ2-5; V gene: TRBV9
CDR3 protein: CASSLQGQDNSPLHF; CDR3 DNA: TGTGCCAGCAGCCTCCAGGGGCAGGATAATTCACCCCTCCACTTT; clone size: -; D gene: -; J gene: TRBJ1-6; V gene: TRBV7-2
CDR3 protein: CASSPVPGQESSYNSPLHF; CDR3 DNA: TGTGCCAGCAGCCCTGTCCCGGGACAGGAGAGCTCCTATAATTCACCCCTCCACTTT; clone size: many; D gene: TRBD1; J gene: TRBJ1-6; V gene: TRBV12-3/TRBV12-4
CDR3 protein: CASSLEARGYYNEQFF; CDR3 DNA: TGCGCCAGCAGCTTAGAAGCCAGGGGGTATTACAATGAGCAGTTCTTC; clone size: many; D gene: TRBD1; J gene: TRBJ2-1; V gene: TRBV5-1
CDR3 protein: CASSRDSYNSPLHF; CDR3 DNA: TGTGCCAGCAGCCGGGACAGCTATAATTCACCCCTCCACTTT; clone size: -; D gene: TRBD1; J gene: TRBJ1-6; V gene: TRBV5-6
CDR3 protein: CASSTWTGGAEAFF; CDR3 DNA: TGTGCCAGCAGTACATGGACCGGGGGGGCTGAAGCTTTCTTT; clone size: -; D gene: -; J gene: TRBJ1-1; V gene: TRBV28
CDR3 protein: CSVSTSGNTIYF; CDR3 DNA: TGCAGCGTTTCCACCTCTGGAAACACCATATATTTT; clone size: few; D gene: -; J gene: TRBJ1-3; V gene: TRBV29-1
CDR3 protein: CATSSSGNTIYF; CDR3 DNA: TGTGCCACCTCCAGCTCTGGAAACACCATATATTTT; clone size: many; D gene: -; J gene: TRBJ1-3; V gene: TRBV6-2/TRBV6-3
CDR3 protein: CASSVGGVASTDTQYF; CDR3 DNA: TGTGCCAGCAGCGTAGGGGGAGTCGCCTCCACAGATACGCAGTATTTT; clone size: few; D gene: -; J gene: TRBJ2-3; V gene: TRBV9
CDR3 protein: CASRIAGEQFF; CDR3 DNA: TGTGCCAGCAGAATAGCCGGTGAGCAGTTCTTC; clone size: few; D gene: -; J gene: TRBJ2-1; V gene: TRBV12-3/TRBV12-4
CDR3 protein: CASSFGTGVTGELFF; CDR3 DNA: TGCGCCAGCAGCTTCGGGACAGGGGTCACCGGGGAGCTGTTTTTT; clone size: many; D gene: TRBD1; J gene: TRBJ2-2; V gene: TRBV5-1
CDR3 protein: CASSQSGQSNSPLHF; CDR3 DNA: TGTGCCAGCAGCCAGTCCGGACAGAGCAATTCACCCCTCCACTTT; clone size: many; D gene: -; J gene: TRBJ1-6; V gene: TRBV3-1
CDR3 protein: CASRATGGETEAFF; CDR3 DNA: TGTGCCAGCAGGGCGACAGGGGGCGAGACTGAAGCTTTCTTT; clone size: few; D gene: TRBD1; J gene: TRBJ1-1; V gene: TRBV13
CDR3 protein: CASSHLLGSPLHF; CDR3 DNA: TGTGCCAGCTCTCATCTCCTAGGTTCACCCCTCCACTTT; clone size: few; D gene: -; J gene: TRBJ1-6; V gene: TRBV27
CDR3 protein: CSAGRVNTEAFF; CDR3 DNA: TGCAGTGCTGGCCGGGTGAACACTGAAGCTTTCTTT; clone size: few; D gene: -; J gene: TRBJ1-1; V gene: TRBV20-1
CDR3 protein: CASSKKLDSSGANVLTF; CDR3 DNA: TGTGCCAGTAGCAAAAAGCTAGACAGCTCTGGGGCCAACGTCCTGACTTTC; clone size: -; D gene: -; J gene: TRBJ2-6; V gene: TRBV19
CDR3 protein: CASSSLAGGPQNEQFF; CDR3 DNA: TGTGCCAGCAGCTCATTAGCGGGGGGGCCCCAAAATGAGCAGTTCTTC; clone size: -; D gene: TRBD2; J gene: TRBJ2-1; V gene: TRBV7-6
CDR3 protein: CASSLAGDPISGANVLTF; CDR3 DNA: TGCGCCAGCAGCTTGGCTGGGGATCCCATCTCTGGGGCCAACGTCCTGACTTTC; clone size: many; D gene: -; J gene: TRBJ2-6; V gene: TRBV5-1
CDR3 protein: CSVSSGTADTGELFF; CDR3 DNA: TGCAGCGTATCCTCCGGGACAGCTGACACCGGGGAGCTGTTTTTT; clone size: many; D gene: TRBD1; J gene: TRBJ2-2; V gene: TRBV29-1
CDR3 protein: CASSISQGLRPGANVLTF; CDR3 DNA: TGTGCCAGTAGTATTAGTCAGGGTTTAAGACCCGGGGCCAACGTCCTGACTTTC; clone size: many; D gene: -; J gene: TRBJ2-6; V gene: TRBV19
CDR3 protein: CASSLALGTGGGETQYF; CDR3 DNA: TGTGCCAGCAGCTTAGCCCTAGGGACAGGGGGCGGAGAGACCCAGTACTTC; clone size: -; D gene: TRBD1; J gene: TRBJ2-5; V gene: TRBV7-2
CDR3 protein: CSVEESMNTEAFF; CDR3 DNA: TGCAGCGTTGAAGAGAGCATGAACACTGAAGCTTTCTTT; clone size: many; D gene: -; J gene: TRBJ1-1; V gene: TRBV29-1
CDR3 protein: CASSSGTGNTGELFF; CDR3 DNA: TGCGCCAGCAGCTCGGGGACAGGGAACACCGGGGAGCTGTTTTTT; clone size: few; D gene: TRBD1; J gene: TRBJ2-2; V gene: TRBV5-1
CDR3 protein: CASSLVAGPTEAFF; CDR3 DNA: TGTGCCAGCAGCTTAGTAGCAGGGCCCACTGAAGCTTTCTTT; clone size: many; D gene: -; J gene: TRBJ1-1; V gene: TRBV7-2
CDR3 protein: CASSIRTTTGELFF; CDR3 DNA: TGTGCCAGTAGTATTCGGACAACCACCGGGGAGCTGTTTTTT; clone size: few; D gene: -; J gene: TRBJ2-2; V gene: TRBV19
CDR3 protein: CASSFDSSGNTIYF; CDR3 DNA: TGTGCCAGCAGTTTCGACTCCTCTGGAAACACCATATATTTT; clone size: many; D gene: -; J gene: TRBJ1-3; V gene: TRBV6-6
CDR3 protein: CASSDQGPGLNEQFF; CDR3 DNA: TGTGCCAGCAGTGATCAGGGGCCAGGACTTAATGAGCAGTTCTTC; clone size: -; D gene: -; J gene: TRBJ2-1; V gene: TRBV6-1
CDR3 protein: CASSLLAGGYEQYF; CDR3 DNA: TGTGCCAGCAGCTTGTTAGCGGGGGGCTACGAGCAGTACTTC; clone size: few; D gene: TRBD2; J gene: TRBJ2-7; V gene: TRBV5-4
CDR3 protein: CASSYSGGQSPLHF; CDR3 DNA: TGTGCCAGCAGCTACTCGGGGGGGCAATCACCCCTCCACTTT; clone size: few; D gene: -; J gene: TRBJ1-6; V gene: TRBV7-6
CDR3 protein: CASSLYGDRKQFF; CDR3 DNA: TGTGCCAGCAGCCTATATGGGGACCGCAAGCAGTTCTTC; clone size: many; D gene: -; J gene: TRBJ2-1; V gene: TRBV27
CDR3 protein: CASSLAVISYNEQFF; CDR3 DNA: TGCGCCAGCAGCTTGGCCGTCATCTCCTACAATGAGCAGTTCTTC; clone size: many; D gene: -; J gene: TRBJ2-1; V gene: TRBV5-1
CDR3 protein: CASRLGWARTEAFF; CDR3 DNA: TGTGCCAGCAGGTTGGGTTGGGCGAGGACTGAAGCTTTCTTT; clone size: few; D gene: -; J gene: TRBJ1-1; V gene: TRBV2
CDR3 protein: CASSLQGASYGYTF; CDR3 DNA: TGTGCCAGCAGTTTACAGGGGGCGAGCTATGGCTACACCTTC; clone size: many; D gene: TRBD1; J gene: TRBJ1-2; V gene: TRBV12-3/TRBV12-4
CDR3 protein: CASTWTSGGPYNEQFF; CDR3 DNA: TGTGCCAGCACGTGGACTAGCGGGGGACCTTACAATGAGCAGTTCTTC; clone size: many; D gene: TRBD2; J gene: TRBJ2-1; V gene: TRBV6-1
CDR3 protein: CSVVQGASEAFF; CDR3 DNA: TGCAGCGTCGTACAGGGGGCGTCTGAAGCTTTCTTT; clone size: -; D gene: TRBD1; J gene: TRBJ1-1; V gene: TRBV29-1
CDR3 protein: CASSPPGTGETQYF; CDR3 DNA: TGTGCCAGCAGCCCACCCGGGACTGGAGAGACCCAGTACTTC; clone size: many; D gene: -; J gene: TRBJ2-5; V gene: TRBV9